A single sample is the source of the 30 T cell receptor beta chains below, sequenced in a study of cytomegalovirus exposure and HLA in healthy donors. PCR primers comprised 60 Vbeta and 13 Jbeta primers. Assay: immunoSEQ multiplex PCR; the TCRdb copy retains only in-frame clones and omits some. The table has around 150,000 clones, over 80% seen once. The sample taken for sequencing was PBMCs. The source is a man aged 50 to 59 in good health and CMV-seropositive.

In DNA form, the CDR3 reads TGTGCCAGCAGCTTAGCGACAGGAGGTAACACTGAAGCTTTCTTT. As protein: CASSLATGGNTEAFF. This chain joins TRBV11-2 and TRBJ1-1; D possibly corresponds to TRBD1 (6 bases). V lost 1 base and J lost 2, with 11 bases in between. Germline-derived CDR1 and CDR2 are SGHAT and FQNNGV. The CDR3 sequence is 15 residues long.

This clone was counted a single time. The gene calls are TRBV4-2 and TRBJ2-2; D possibly corresponds to TRBD1 (5 bases). CDR3 length: 17 residues. V lost 4 bases, J lost 0 bases, and 15 bases lay in between. Germline CDR1 reads LGHNA; CDR2 reads YNFKEQ. The CDR3 reads CASSLKGSIANTGELFF. CDR3 DNA sequence: TGTGCCAGCAGCCTAAAGGGGTCCATCGCGAACACCGGGGAGCTGTTTTTT.

The chain uses TRBV6-6 and TRBJ2-1; 10 bases line up with TRBD1. Germline CDR1 reads MNHNY; CDR2 reads SVGAGI (reference sequence). V dropped 2 bases and J dropped 4; count of bases not matched to a gene: 5. This CDR3 contains 16 residues. The CDR3 loop is CASSYPTGGLYNEQFF. CDR3 coding DNA: TGTGCCAGCAGTTACCCGACAGGGGGCTTGTACAATGAGCAGTTCTTC.

The genes are TRBV6-1 and TRBJ2-7, with a weak D call TRBD2 (5 bases). Trimming cost V 3 bases and J 2 bases, with 11 bases left between them. CDR3 length: 14 amino acids. Germline V CDR1 and CDR2: MNHNS, SASEGT. The CDR3, as DNA: TGTGCCAGCAGTGAGAGGGCGGCCACCTACGAGCAGTACTTC. Amino acids: CASSERAATYEQYF.

The chain recombines TRBV30 with TRBJ2-7; the match to TRBD1 covers 9 bases. With 2 bases clipped from V and 2 bases from J, the junction kept 1 base outside the gene matches. Germline values: CDR1 GTSNPN, CDR2 SVGIG (reference sequence). This CDR3 has 13 amino acids. The CDR3 protein is CAWSTGGAYEQYF. CDR3 nucleotide sequence: TGTGCCTGGAGTACAGGGGGCGCCTACGAGCAGTACTTC.

This sequence joins TRBV7-6 and TRBJ2-2, with D tentatively TRBD1 (6 bases). Between the trimmed V and J ends, which lost 8 bases and 1 base, there was a span of 14 bases. The CDR3 has 15 amino acids. Per the germline V gene, CDR1 is SGHVS and CDR2 is FNYEAQ. The CDR3 DNA follows: TGTGCCAGCTCTGGGGGCGTCGAGAACACCGGGGAGCTGTTTTTT. Translating gives CASSGGVENTGELFF.

This sequence joins TRBV5-4 and TRBJ2-1; 8 bases are shared with TRBD2. Germline values: CDR1 SGHNT, CDR2 YYREEE (reference sequence). Losses at the gene ends were 1 base for V and 2 bases for J; bases not matched to a gene: 2. CDR3 length: 15 residues. CDR3 protein: CASSLFSGAYNEQFF. CDR3 in DNA: TGTGCCAGCAGCTTGTTTAGCGGGGCCTACAATGAGCAGTTCTTC.

The chain joins TRBV5-5 to TRBJ2-5; 8 bases match TRBD1. Germline lookup yields CDR1 SGHKS and CDR2 YYEKEE (reference sequence). V was pared by 4 bases and J by 5 bases, with 13 bases of the junction left unmatched. The CDR3 length is 16 residues. CDR3 in DNA: TGTGCCAGCAGCCCAACCGGGACAGGCGAGCGTGAGACCCAGTACTTC. Its translation is CASSPTGTGERETQYF.

DNA of the CDR3: TGTGCCAGCAGACGGGATCCCCAAGAGACCCAGTACTTC. It is translated as CASRRDPQETQYF. The J gene is TRBJ2-5, the V gene TRBV2, with D possibly matching TRBD2 (5 bases). The length of the CDR3 is 13 residues. The ends were cut back, 6 bases at V and 1 base at J, with 9 bases in the middle. CDR1 and CDR2 from the germline V gene are SNHLY and FYNNEI.

This chain connects TRBV28 to TRBJ2-5; the D is unclear. This CDR3 comprises 14 residues. CDR1 MDHEN and CDR2 SYDVKM come from the germline V gene. Between the trimmed V and J ends, which lost 4 bases and 4 bases, there was a span of 13 bases. The CDR3 protein is CASSSPVFRETQYF. The CDR3 nucleotides read TGTGCCAGCAGTTCCCCAGTATTCCGAGAGACCCAGTACTTC. Combining the CDR3 with reference TRBV28 and TRBJ2-5 gives the whole variable domain DVKVTQSSRYLVKRTGEKVFLECVQDMDHENMFWYRQDPGLGLRLIYFSYDVKMKEKGDIPEGYSVSREKKERFSLILESASTNQTSMYLCASSSPVFRETQYFGPGTRLLVL.

The chain recombines TRBV5-1 with TRBJ2-7; D may be TRBD2 (7 bases). Germline lookup yields CDR1 SGHRS and CDR2 YFSETQ. This CDR3 spans 16 amino acids. The V gene lost 0 bases and the J gene lost 0 bases, with 13 bases spanning the gap. The DNA for the CDR3 is TGCGCCAGCAGCTTGGAGGGGGGGCTTTTCTCCTACGAGCAGTACTTC. Translated, it gives CASSLEGGLFSYEQYF.

The rearrangement joins TRBV10-3 to TRBJ1-1, with TRBD1 as a possible D gene (6 bases). The CDR3 totals 15 residues. The germline gives CDR1 ENHRY, CDR2 SYGVKD. V dropped 2 bases and J dropped 0 bases, with 10 bases sitting between them. The CDR3: CAISELTGMNTEAFF. The DNA of the CDR3 is TGTGCCATCAGTGAGCTGACAGGAATGAACACTGAAGCTTTCTTT.

This clone occurred once. The rearrangement uses TRBV27 and TRBJ2-1; 11 positions agree with TRBD2. V lost 5 bases to trimming and J lost 3 bases; unmatched junction nucleotides: 3. This CDR3 spans 15 amino acids. CDR1 and CDR2 (germline): MNHEY, SMNVEV (reference sequence). Written as DNA, the CDR3 is TGTGCCAGCAGTCCCGGGACTAGCGGCTACAATGAGCAGTTCTTC. This encodes CASSPGTSGYNEQFF.

The genes are TRBV19 and TRBJ1-1; D gene unclear. Germline-derived CDR1 and CDR2 are LNHDA and SQIVND (reference sequence). This CDR3 spans 13 amino acids. V lost 9 bases to trimming and J lost 1 base, with 12 bases between them. The CDR3 coding sequence is TGTGCCAGCGGTCCCCTCAAGAACACTGAAGCTTTCTTT. Translating gives CASGPLKNTEAFF.

V and J are TRBV4-1 and TRBJ1-5; D remains ambiguous. Germline V gene sequence: CDR1 MGHRA, CDR2 YSYEKL. The CDR3 has 15 residues. Trimming left V 3 bases short and J 4 bases short, with 13 bases between. The CDR3 loop is CASSQQPTGNQPQHF. The CDR3 DNA follows: TGCGCCAGCAGCCAGCAACCGACGGGGAATCAGCCCCAGCATTTT.

The chain couples TRBV28 to TRBJ2-5; no clear D. The V and J ends lost 5 bases and 5 bases respectively, with 6 bases between them. Germline V gene data show CDR1 as MDHEN and CDR2 as SYDVKM. This CDR3 region has 11 residues. The CDR3 here is CASSARETQYF. DNA of the CDR3: TGTGCCAGCAGTGCCAGGGAGACCCAGTACTTC.

Only one count was recorded for this clone. The rearrangement links TRBV6-4 to TRBJ2-4, with 7 nucleotides matching TRBD1. Germline values: CDR1 MRHNA, CDR2 SNTAGT. This CDR3 is 13 amino acids long. V trimming: 2 bases; J trimming: 8 bases; junction bases outside the gene matches: 3. The CDR3: CASSDRGQYIQYF. In nucleotides, the CDR3 is TGTGCCAGCAGTGACAGGGGGCAGTACATTCAGTACTTC.

This clone showed up just once. The chain is built from TRBV5-1 and TRBJ2-5; TRBD1 matches at 9 bases. The junction had 10 bases not matched to a gene; V was cut back by 6 bases and J by 7 bases. The CDR3 has 14 amino acids. CDR1 is SGHRS and CDR2 is YFSETQ in the germline V gene. This CDR3 is CASMSRQGEGTQYF. Written as DNA, the CDR3 is TGCGCCAGCATGAGCCGACAGGGGGAGGGGACCCAGTACTTC.

The rearrangement joins TRBV7-8 to TRBJ1-4; 7 positions agree with TRBD1. This CDR3 has 14 amino acids. Germline values: CDR1 SGHVS, CDR2 FQNEAQ. The J segment lost 8 bases and the V segment lost 5 bases, leaving 8 bases of the junction unmatched. The CDR3 DNA reads as TGTGCCAGCAGCCCGACAGGGCGGAACGAAAAACTGTTTTTT. Protein product: CASSPTGRNEKLFF.

V is TRBV7-9 and J is TRBJ2-5, with TRBD1 as a possible D gene (6 bases). V was clipped by 5 bases and J by 2 bases, with 12 bases between them. The CDR3 is made up of 14 amino acids. CDR1 is SEHNR, CDR2 FQNEAQ, per germline (reference sequence). The CDR3 protein is CASSDGGVQETQYF. CDR3 DNA sequence: TGTGCCAGCAGCGATGGGGGCGTGCAAGAGACCCAGTACTTC.

The V and J genes are TRBV25-1 and TRBJ2-5, with D possibly TRBD2 on 5 matching bases. The germline V gene has CDR1 MGHDK and CDR2 SYGVNS. With 3 bases removed from V and 3 bases from J, the gap between germline ends came to 17 bases. The CDR3 runs to 16 residues. The CDR3 coding sequence is TGTGCCAGCAGTGACTTACGATCCGACGGGAAAGAGACCCAGTACTTC. The encoded protein is CASSDLRSDGKETQYF. Drawing the rest from reference TRBV25-1 and TRBJ2-5, the complete variable domain is EADIYQTPRYLVIGTGKKITLECSQTMGHDKMYWYQQDPGMELHLIHYSYGVNSTEKGDLSSESTVSRIRTEHFPLTLESARPSHTSQYLCASSDLRSDGKETQYFGPGTRLLVL.

V usage is TRBV27 and J usage is TRBJ2-5, with D possibly TRBD1 on 5 matching bases. V lost 2 bases, J lost 4 bases, and 20 bases lay in between. Germline V gene sequence: CDR1 MNHEY, CDR2 SMNVEV (reference sequence). The CDR3 extends over 17 amino acids. In DNA, the CDR3 is TGTGCCAGCAGTTTAATCGCGCAGGGTTCGGGTAGAGAGACCCAGTACTTC. Protein product: CASSLIAQGSGRETQYF.

In regard to this clone: Other DNA variants within this sample encode the same CDR3. The CDR3 reads CASSFGGSNQPQHF. For the CDR3, the DNA is TGTGCCAGCAGTTTCGGGGGGAGCAATCAGCCCCAGCATTTT. The gene calls are TRBV27 and TRBJ1-5, with D possibly matching TRBD1 (5 bases). V was trimmed by 3 bases and J by 1 base, leaving 7 bases between them. The CDR3 covers 14 residues. The germline V gene encodes CDR1 MNHEY and CDR2 SMNVEV (reference sequence).

The rearrangement uses TRBV28 and TRBJ2-7; TRBD1 matches at 10 bases. This CDR3 is built from 15 residues. Germline values: CDR1 MDHEN, CDR2 SYDVKM. J lost 2 bases, V lost 6 bases, and 7 bases had no gene match. The CDR3 bases are TGTGCCAGCAGCTCACCCGGACAGGGGGCCTACGAGCAGTACTTC. This sequence encodes CASSSPGQGAYEQYF.

As to this clone: One junction end disagrees with the germline gene, perhaps due to a read error. The chain uses TRBV5-4 and TRBJ1-1; perhaps TRBD1 as D (6 bases). The CDR3 spans 14 residues. Germline CDR1 reads SGHNT; CDR2 reads YYREEE (reference sequence). The CDR3 DNA reads as TGTGCCAGCAGCTACGGTAGGGGGAACACTGGAGCTTTCTTT. This sequence encodes CASSYGRGNTGAFF.

V and J are TRBV5-6 and TRBJ2-1; 11 bases fit TRBD2. V shed 4 bases and J 2 bases; nucleotides not matched to a gene: 5. The CDR3 is 16 amino acids. The germline gives CDR1 SGHDT, CDR2 YYEEEE. CDR3 DNA: TGTGCCAGCAGCCAAGATAGCGGGAGGGCCTACAATGAGCAGTTCTTC. Amino acid sequence: CASSQDSGRAYNEQFF.

The CDR3 sequence is CASSQSGTSGDREFF. The DNA for the CDR3 is TGCGCCAGCAGCCAATCGGGGACTAGCGGGGATCGTGAGTTCTTC. The rearrangement links TRBV4-1 to TRBJ2-1; 13 bases fit TRBD2. CDR3 length: 15 residues. J lost 14 bases, V lost 2 bases, and 9 bases had no gene match. Germline CDR1 MGHRA, CDR2 YSYEKL.

DNA for the CDR3: TGCAGCGTTGAGGCCCCGTATCCCTTACCTACAGATACGCAGTATTTT. This gives the protein CSVEAPYPLPTDTQYF. The chain joins TRBV29-1 to TRBJ2-3, with D uncertain. Germline V CDR1 and CDR2: SQVTM, ANQGSEA. The CDR3 covers 16 residues. Trimming left V 3 bases short and J 3 bases short, with 19 bases between.

The chain uses TRBV5-5 and TRBJ1-6; weak D call: TRBD1 (6 bases). The germline gives CDR1 SGHKS, CDR2 YYEKEE (reference sequence). The CDR3 consists of 14 residues. Trimming took 0 bases from V and 9 from J, leaving 10 bases between them. For the CDR3, the DNA is TGTGCCAGCAGCTTGGAGACAGGAGGTTCACCCCTCCACTTT. Translation: CASSLETGGSPLHF. Combining the CDR3 with reference TRBV5-5 and TRBJ1-6 gives the whole variable domain DAGVTQSPTHLIKTRGQQVTLRCSPISGHKSVSWYQQVLGQGPQFIFQYYEKEERGRGNFPDRFSARQFPNYSSELNVNALLLGDSALYLCASSLETGGSPLHFGNGTRLTVT.

The chain employs TRBV10-3 and TRBJ2-7, with a possible D match to TRBD2 (5 bases). Germline loops: CDR1 ENHRY, CDR2 SYGVKD. Between the trimmed V and J ends, which lost 0 bases and 7 bases, there was a span of 16 bases. The CDR3 consists of 15 residues. The CDR3 is CAISESLLDGGEQYF. The DNA for the CDR3 is TGTGCCATCAGTGAGTCGTTGTTGGATGGCGGGGAGCAGTACTTC.